These 17 T cell receptor beta chains share one sample of origin, sequenced in a study of long-term antiretroviral therapy in people with HIV. Sequencing relied on immunoSEQ assay v3.0, run at survey level. TCRdb keeps only in-frame clones here, not all; method: immunoSEQ multiplex PCR. The profile shows under 45,000 clones, about 80% of them singletons. Sequencing used unsorted PBMCs, obtained 3.4 years after starting antiretroviral therapy. The receptors were gathered from a man aged 25 to 40 with HIV.

This chain connects TRBV27 to TRBJ2-7; a weak D match, TRBD1 (5 bases). V was trimmed by 5 bases and J by 5 bases, leaving 22 bases between them. CDR1 and CDR2 from the germline V gene are MNHEY and SMNVEV (reference sequence). The CDR3 sequence is 16 residues long. CDR3 sequence reads: CASSPIDTGQGDEQYF. The CDR3 nucleotides read TGTGCCAGCAGTCCCATAGATACCGGGCAAGGGGACGAGCAGTACTTC.

This clone was counted once. This rearrangement joins TRBV5-1 to TRBJ1-1, with a possible D match to TRBD1 (6 bases). The CDR3 is 13 amino acids. Trimming left V 4 bases short and J 10 bases short, with 17 bases between. Germline CDR1 and CDR2: SGHRS and YFSETQ. CDR3 sequence (DNA): TGCGCCAGCAGCCCGGAAGGGGTCAGGGGAGCTTTCTTT. It yields the protein CASSPEGVRGAFF.

This clone was observed a few times. The V and J genes are TRBV2 and TRBJ1-5; D is uncertain. The CDR3 covers 15 residues. Looked up from germline, CDR1 is SNHLY and CDR2 is FYNNEI. V was shortened by 6 bases and J by 6 bases, with 18 bases between the two germline ends. The CDR3 region has the DNA TGTGCCAGCAGACACGACATAACAGCTCTTCAGCCCCAGCATTTT. This sequence encodes CASRHDITALQPQHF.

This sequence joins TRBV18 and TRBJ2-6; D assignment may be TRBD1 or TRBD2 (5 bases each). V dropped 3 bases and J dropped 4 bases, with 7 bases sitting between them. CDR3 length: 14 amino acids. Per the germline V gene, CDR1 is KGHSH and CDR2 is LQKENI. DNA of the CDR3: TGTGCCAGCTCACCTGGGACCGGGGCCAACGTCCTGACTTTC. Translated: CASSPGTGANVLTF.

V is TRBV7-8 and J is TRBJ2-1, with 7 bases lining up with TRBD2. V lost 1 base to trimming and J lost 6 bases; unmatched junction nucleotides: 6. CDR3 size: 15 residues. Looked up from germline, CDR1 is SGHVS and CDR2 is FQNEAQ. The CDR3 spells CASSLEGLSTNEQFF. CDR3 sequence (DNA): TGTGCCAGCAGCTTAGAGGGACTAAGTACCAATGAGCAGTTCTTC.

The chain links TRBV19 to TRBJ2-7, with 15 bases matching TRBD2. After removal of 6 bases from V and 7 bases from J, the junction contained 10 bases not matched to a gene. The CDR3 length is 16 residues. Germline lookup yields CDR1 LNHDA and CDR2 SQIVND (reference sequence). The CDR3 spells CASRPPGTSGRREQYF. DNA for the CDR3: TGTGCCAGTAGACCCCCCGGGACTAGCGGGAGGAGGGAGCAGTACTTC.

J is TRBJ2-1 and V is TRBV18; tentative D call: TRBD2 (6 bases). The CDR3 contains 12 residues. Per the germline V gene, CDR1 is KGHSH and CDR2 is LQKENI. V was clipped by 5 bases and J by 8 bases, with 10 bases between them. The CDR3 protein is CASSAAGHEQFF. CDR3 DNA: TGTGCCAGCTCAGCAGCGGGCCATGAGCAGTTCTTC.

This clone was recorded only once. This sequence joins TRBV20-1 and TRBJ2-3; D might be TRBD2 (5 bases). The CDR3 has 11 residues. V was shortened by 7 bases and J by 7 bases, with 12 bases between the two germline ends. CDR1 is DFQATT, CDR2 SNEGSKA, per germline (reference sequence). This CDR3 reads CSGADWYTQYF. The CDR3 DNA follows: TGCAGTGGAGCGGACTGGTATACGCAGTATTTT.

The chain carries TRBV18 and TRBJ2-7, with a tentative D call TRBD2 (5 bases). The V gene lost 9 bases and the J gene lost 1 base, with 13 bases spanning the gap. This CDR3 has 13 residues. Germline V gene data show CDR1 as KGHSH and CDR2 as LQKENI. CDR3 sequence: CASFGGGSYEQYF. DNA of the CDR3: TGTGCCAGTTTCGGCGGCGGGTCCTACGAGCAGTACTTC.

The chain has TRBV5-6 and TRBJ2-1; maybe TRBD2 (5 bases). Germline V gene sequence: CDR1 SGHDT, CDR2 YYEEEE. V was clipped by 4 bases and J by 8 bases, with 13 bases between them. The CDR3 covers 13 residues. CDR3 loop: CASSPGLIDEQFF. The DNA for the CDR3 is TGTGCCAGCAGCCCTGGACTTATTGATGAGCAGTTCTTC.

This clone was seen a single time. The chain recombines TRBV6-1 with TRBJ1-4; unclear D gene. The CDR3 is made up of 16 amino acids. Germline V lookup: CDR1 MNHNS, CDR2 SASEGT. Between the trimmed V and J ends, which lost 1 base and 11 bases, there was a span of 20 bases. CDR3 in amino acids: CASSEEPRLLPDKLFF. For the CDR3, the DNA is TGTGCCAGCAGTGAAGAACCGCGGCTACTCCCCGACAAACTGTTTTTT.

The chain employs TRBV2 and TRBJ2-2; D possibly corresponds to TRBD2 (5 bases). The CDR3 is 16 residues long. Per the germline V gene, CDR1 is SNHLY and CDR2 is FYNNEI. The V and J ends lost 2 bases and 5 bases respectively, with 15 bases between them. CDR3 in amino acids: CASSERRSGRTGELFF. Written as DNA, the CDR3 is TGTGCCAGCAGTGAAAGGAGGTCGGGTCGGACCGGGGAGCTGTTTTTT. Complete variable domain (other parts from reference TRBV2 and TRBJ2-2): EPEVTQTPSHQVTQMGQEVILRCVPISNHLYFYWYRQILGQKVEFLVSFYNNEISEKSEIFDDQFSVERPDGSNFTLKIRSTKLEDSAMYFCASSERRSGRTGELFFGEGSRLTVL.

CDR3 bases: TGTGCCAGCAGGGACAGGGCTCCGTCCTATGGCTACACCTTC. Amino acid sequence: CASRDRAPSYGYTF. This chain connects TRBV6-1 to TRBJ1-2; 8 bases match TRBD1. The germline gives CDR1 MNHNS, CDR2 SASEGT. Trimming took 6 bases from V and 4 from J; bases not matched to a gene: 7. The CDR3 is made up of 14 amino acids.

The CDR3 bases are TGTGCCAGCAGCCCGGGACAGGGGGCGCGAGAGCAGTACTTC. Translated, it gives CASSPGQGAREQYF. The V call is TRBV7-7, the J call TRBJ2-7, with TRBD1 matching 12 bases. CDR1 is SSHAT, CDR2 FNYEAQ, per germline (reference sequence). Trimming took 5 bases from V and 7 from J; bases not matched to a gene: 6. This CDR3 is 14 amino acids long.

This clone has only a few counts. The genes are TRBV7-9 and TRBJ2-7, with D perhaps TRBD2 (6 bases). CDR3 length equals 15 residues. Germline-derived CDR1 and CDR2 are SEHNR and FQNEAQ (reference sequence). V was shortened by 6 bases and J by 1 base, with 16 bases between the two germline ends. The DNA for the CDR3 is TGTGCCAGCAGGTCCCTTACGGGAGTGTCCTACGAGCAGTACTTC. It is translated as CASRSLTGVSYEQYF.

In its sample, this clone was seen a few times. The CDR3 region is CASRGDGANVLTF. In nucleotides, the CDR3 is TGTGCCAGCAGGGGAGACGGGGCCAACGTCCTGACTTTC. The rearrangement links TRBV9 to TRBJ2-6; tentative D call: TRBD2 (5 bases). The CDR3 is 13 residues long. Trimming removed 5 bases at V and 4 bases at J, with 7 bases between. CDR1 SGDLS and CDR2 YYNGEE come from the germline V gene.

This chain uses TRBV23-1 with TRBJ2-2, with D tentatively TRBD2 (5 bases). TRBV23-1 counts as an open reading frame of uncertain function. Between the trimmed V and J ends, which lost 4 bases and 4 bases, there was a span of 13 bases. The CDR3 is 15 residues long. This CDR3 is CASSPGRRATGELFF. The CDR3 coding sequence is TGCGCCAGCAGTCCAGGAAGGCGGGCCACCGGGGAGCTGTTTTTT.